The 2 T cell receptor beta chains below come from one sample, sequenced in a study of blood T cell repertoires in COVID-19. Sequenced by immunoSEQ multiplex PCR; TCRdb stores in-frame clones only, minus some. The sample yields about 220,000 clones, roughly 84% seen once. The sequenced sample was peripheral blood. These receptor sequences come from a man in his fifties or sixties who had recovered from COVID-19.

The chain recombines TRBV7-2 with TRBJ2-3; 10 positions agree with TRBD2. The trim removed 6 bases at V and 5 bases at J, leaving 14 bases unmatched. The CDR3 is made up of 17 amino acids. Per the germline V gene, CDR1 is SGHTA and CDR2 is FQGNSA. CDR3 sequence (DNA): TGTGCCAGCAGAACCGAAAAGCTAGCGGGAGACGGAGATACGCAGTATTTT. Translation gives CASRTEKLAGDGDTQYF.

This chain uses TRBV7-8 with TRBJ2-7, with 8 bases fitting TRBD2. Looked up from germline, CDR1 is SGHVS and CDR2 is FQNEAQ. CDR3 length: 13 amino acids. V was pared by 6 bases and J by 2 bases, with 3 bases of the junction left unmatched. Here the CDR3 reads CASSEGLAYEQYF. Written as DNA, the CDR3 is TGTGCCAGCAGTGAGGGACTAGCCTACGAGCAGTACTTC.